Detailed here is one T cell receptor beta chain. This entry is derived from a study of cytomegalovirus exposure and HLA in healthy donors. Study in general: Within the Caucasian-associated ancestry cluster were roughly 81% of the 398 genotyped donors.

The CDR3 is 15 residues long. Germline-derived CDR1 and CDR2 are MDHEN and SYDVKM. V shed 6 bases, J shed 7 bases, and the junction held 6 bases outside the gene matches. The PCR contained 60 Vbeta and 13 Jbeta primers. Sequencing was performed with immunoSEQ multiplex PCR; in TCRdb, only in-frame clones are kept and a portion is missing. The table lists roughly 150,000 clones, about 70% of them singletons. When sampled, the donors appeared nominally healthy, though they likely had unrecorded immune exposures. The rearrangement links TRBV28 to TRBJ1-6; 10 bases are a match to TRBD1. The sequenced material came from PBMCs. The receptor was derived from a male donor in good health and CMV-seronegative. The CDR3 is CASRLWDRGNSPLHF. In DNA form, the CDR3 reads TGTGCCAGCAGGCTCTGGGACAGGGGAAATTCACCCCTCCACTTT.